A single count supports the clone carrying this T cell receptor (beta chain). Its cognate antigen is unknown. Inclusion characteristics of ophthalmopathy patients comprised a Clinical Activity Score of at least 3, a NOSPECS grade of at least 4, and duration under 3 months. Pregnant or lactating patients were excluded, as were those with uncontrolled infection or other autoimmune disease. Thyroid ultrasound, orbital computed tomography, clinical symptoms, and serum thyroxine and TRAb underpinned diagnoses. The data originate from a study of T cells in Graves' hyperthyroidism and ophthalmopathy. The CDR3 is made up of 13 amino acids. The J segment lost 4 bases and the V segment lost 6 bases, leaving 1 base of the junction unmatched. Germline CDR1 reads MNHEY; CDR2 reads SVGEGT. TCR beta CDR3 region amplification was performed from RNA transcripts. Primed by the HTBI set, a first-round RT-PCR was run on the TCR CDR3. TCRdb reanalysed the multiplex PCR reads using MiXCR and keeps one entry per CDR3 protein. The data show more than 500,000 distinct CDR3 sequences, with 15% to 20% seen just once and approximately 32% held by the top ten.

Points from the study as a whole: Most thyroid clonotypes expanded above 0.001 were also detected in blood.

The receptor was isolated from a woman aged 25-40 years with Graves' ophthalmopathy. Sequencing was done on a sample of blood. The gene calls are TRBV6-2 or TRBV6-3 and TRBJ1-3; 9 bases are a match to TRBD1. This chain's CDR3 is CASSGTGGNTIYF. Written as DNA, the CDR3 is TGTGCCAGCAGCGGGACAGGGGGAAACACCATATATTTT.